The present TCR beta chain was sequenced within a study of blood T cell repertoires in COVID-19. Deletions cut 3 bases from V and 7 bases from J, with 4 bases between. The CDR3 is 11 amino acids. Germline V lookup: CDR1 SGDLS, CDR2 YYNGEE. Clones were sequenced by immunoSEQ multiplex PCR, and TCRdb holds only the in-frame ones, with some missing. The sample includes 62,000 or so clones, approximately 78% of them seen just once. The sample taken for sequencing was peripheral blood. This sequence was found in a man aged 60 to 75 with COVID-19, enrolled during active disease. This rearrangement joins TRBV9 to TRBJ2-2; D is unresolved. In DNA, the CDR3 is TGTGCCAGCAGCGGAGGCGGGGAGCTGTTTTTT. Its protein is CASSGGGELFF.